These 7 T cell receptor beta chains were sequenced from one sample in a study of high-grade serous ovarian cancer treatment subgroups. Method: immunoSEQ multiplex PCR; TCRdb's copy keeps in-frame clones and lacks some. The sample has approximately 1,400 clones, 67% seen once; the top ten hold around 25%. The tumor samples were collected prior to definitive surgery or chemotherapy. Sequencing was performed on tumor tissue. These TCRs come from a human donor with high-grade serous ovarian cancer.

This clone was observed a handful of times. This chain connects TRBV4-3 to TRBJ2-1; 10 bases are shared with TRBD1. The germline V gene has CDR1 LGHNA and CDR2 YSLEER. The CDR3 loop spans 17 amino acids. After removal of 0 bases from V and 5 bases from J, the junction contained 7 bases not matched to a gene. This CDR3 is CASSQDLGTGDNNEQFF. In nucleotides, the CDR3 is TGCGCCAGCAGCCAAGATCTCGGGACAGGGGACAACAATGAGCAGTTCTTC.

By frequency in the sample, this clone is large. The rearrangement links TRBV25-1 to TRBJ2-7, with D perhaps TRBD1 or TRBD2 (5 bases each). Between the trimmed V and J ends, which lost 3 bases and 4 bases, there was a span of 13 bases. CDR1 is MGHDK and CDR2 is SYGVNS in the germline V gene. The CDR3 contains 14 residues. The CDR3 bases are TGTGCCAGCAGTGAGCCGGGACCGCCTTACGAGCAGTACTTC. Its translation is CASSEPGPPYEQYF.

In this sample, this clone turned up a few times. The chain recombines TRBV7-2 with TRBJ2-5; D is unclear. Germline V gene lookup returns CDR1 SGHTA and CDR2 FQGNSA. V lost 1 base to trimming and J lost 5 bases, with 14 bases between them. The CDR3 length is 15 residues. The CDR3 reads CASSLGSVIRETQYF. In nucleotides, the CDR3 is TGTGCCAGCAGCTTAGGGTCGGTGATTCGGGAGACCCAGTACTTC.

This chain links TRBV2 with TRBJ2-7, with TRBD1 as a possible D gene (6 bases). The CDR3 runs 15 residues. Per the germline V gene, CDR1 is SNHLY and CDR2 is FYNNEI. V was clipped by 5 bases and J by 2 bases, with 16 bases between them. The CDR3 nucleotides read TGTGCCAGCAGTAAGGTCAGGGGCAGAACCTACGAGCAGTACTTC. It is translated as CASSKVRGRTYEQYF.

The rearrangement uses TRBV4-2 and TRBJ1-2; tentatively, D is TRBD1 (5 bases). The CDR3 length is 14 residues. Germline V gives CDR1 LGHNA, CDR2 YNFKEQ. V was trimmed by 5 bases and J by 3 bases, leaving 13 bases between them. The CDR3 region has the DNA TGTGCCAGCAGCTTTAGAGGGGTCGACTATGGCTACACCTTC. Its translation is CASSFRGVDYGYTF.

This sequence joins TRBV9 and TRBJ1-6; D possibly corresponds to TRBD1 (6 bases). The CDR3 has 15 residues. The V gene lost 0 bases and the J gene lost 5 bases, with 9 bases spanning the gap. CDR1 is SGDLS, CDR2 YYNGEE, per germline. This CDR3 reads CASSVGTENNSPLHF. The DNA of the CDR3 is TGTGCCAGCAGCGTAGGGACAGAGAATAATTCACCCCTCCACTTT.

This clone was observed a few times. The CDR3 bases are TGTGCCAGCAGCTTAGAAGAGTGGACCGCCTACAATGAGCAGTTCTTC. It encodes CASSLEEWTAYNEQFF. The gene calls are TRBV7-9 and TRBJ2-1; D gene ambiguous. The CDR3 contains 16 residues. Germline V gene lookup returns CDR1 SEHNR and CDR2 FQNEAQ (reference sequence). Deletions cut 1 base from V and 2 bases from J, with 12 bases between. Looking up the rest from reference TRBV7-9 and TRBJ2-1 gives the full variable domain: DTGVSQNPRHKITKRGQNVTFRCDPISEHNRLYWYRQTLGQGPEFLTYFQNEAQLEKSRLLSDRFSAERPKGSFSTLEIQRTEQGDSAMYLCASSLEEWTAYNEQFFGPGTRLTVL.